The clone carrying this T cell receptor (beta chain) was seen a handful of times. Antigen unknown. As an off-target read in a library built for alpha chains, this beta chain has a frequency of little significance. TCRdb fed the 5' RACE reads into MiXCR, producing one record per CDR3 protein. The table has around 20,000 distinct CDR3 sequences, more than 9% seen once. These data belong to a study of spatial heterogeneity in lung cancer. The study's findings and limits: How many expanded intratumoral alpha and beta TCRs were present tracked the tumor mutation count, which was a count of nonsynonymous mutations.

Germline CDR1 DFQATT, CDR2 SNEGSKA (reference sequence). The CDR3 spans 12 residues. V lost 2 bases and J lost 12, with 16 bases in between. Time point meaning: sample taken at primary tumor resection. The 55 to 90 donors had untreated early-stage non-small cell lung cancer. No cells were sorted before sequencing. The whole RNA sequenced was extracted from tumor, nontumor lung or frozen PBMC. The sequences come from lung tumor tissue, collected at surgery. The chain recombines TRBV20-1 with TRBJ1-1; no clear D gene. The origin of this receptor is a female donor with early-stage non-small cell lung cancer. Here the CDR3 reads CSARPPGFASFF. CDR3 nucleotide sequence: TGCAGTGCTAGACCCCCGGGCTTCGCGTCTTTCTTT.